This T cell receptor beta chain was profiled in a study of CD8 T cells in Susac syndrome. The RNA, roughly 0.5 to 1 ug, was put through reverse transcription using random hexamers. TCRdb reprocessed the immunoSEQ multiplex PCR reads with MiXCR, giving one entry per CDR3 protein. Of 160,000 or so distinct CDR3 sequences in the sample, approximately 90% were seen once. The sequenced material came from CD4+ T cells from PBMCs. The receptor comes from a human donor in good health.

The CDR3 is CASRDRGNEQFF. CDR3 nucleotides: TGTGCCAGCAGGGACAGGGGCAATGAGCAGTTCTTC. J is TRBJ2-1 and V is TRBV2; 9 nucleotides match TRBD1. The CDR3 length is 12 residues. Germline loops: CDR1 SNHLY, CDR2 FYNNEI. Trimming cost V 6 bases and J 6 bases; bases outside gene matches: 0. Complete variable domain (other parts from reference TRBV2 and TRBJ2-1): EPEVTQTPSHQVTQMGQEVILRCVPISNHLYFYWYRQILGQKVEFLVSFYNNEISEKSEIFDDQFSVERPDGSNFTLKIRSTKLEDSAMYFCASRDRGNEQFFGPGTRLTVL.